These 24 T cell receptor beta chains were sequenced from one sample in a study of human T cells and chemical hapten exposure (dated by TCRdb to the early 2020s). The library was made by RACE. The instrument given in TCRdb is NextSeq 500. TCRdb cleaned the public reads at Q25 with fastp, built clones with MiXCR and kept in-frame beta chains. All rows with the same CDR3 protein become a single entry with the most common DNA and genes. The sample table records 380,000 or so distinct CDR3 sequences; 4% to 5.5% of these occur just once. The leading ten clones occupy 2% to 2.5% of the sample. Explained via the paper, the time point label denotes: patch test 1, 2 weeks after DPC sensitization. What this sample's treatment or condition label stands for: therapeutic diphenylcyclopropenone sensitization with weekly scalp DPC. The sequencing here drew on whole blood, taken in connection with sensitization to the hapten diphenylcyclopropenone (DPC). The receptors derive from a woman aged 50 to 60 with alopecia areata. Some clones in this sample may be carry-over from other donors' samples.

The table lists this clonotype with many counts. The rearrangement uses TRBV6-5 and TRBJ1-6; D is unresolved. In germline, CDR1 is MNHEY, CDR2 SVGAGI. V dropped 2 bases and J dropped 7 bases, with 6 bases sitting between them. This CDR3 is built from 13 residues. The chain's CDR3 is CASSYGRNSPLHF. CDR3 nucleotides: TGTGCCAGCAGTTACGGACGGAATTCACCCCTCCACTTT.

This clonotype was recorded many times. The chain couples TRBV12-3 or TRBV12-4 to TRBJ2-1, with D perhaps assigned TRBD1 or TRBD2 (6 bases each). V lost 3 bases and J 7 bases, leaving 19 bases between the germline ends. The CDR3 spans 16 residues. This CDR3 reads CASSFSGATLGNEQFF. CDR3 coding DNA: TGTGCCAGCAGTTTCTCGGGGGCCACCTTGGGTAATGAGCAGTTCTTC.

The sample holds a few counts of this clonotype. The chain uses TRBV7-2 and TRBJ2-7; D is possibly TRBD1 (5 bases). Trimming shortened V by 1 base and J by 5 bases, and 18 bases separated the two germline ends. The CDR3 has 16 amino acids. Germline CDR1 is SGHTA and CDR2 is FQGNSA. CDR3 DNA: TGTGCCAGCAGCTTAGGGCCAGGGTCATGGTCCAACGAGCAGTACTTC. Translating gives CASSLGPGSWSNEQYF.

The J gene is TRBJ1-1, the V gene TRBV6-5; D uncertain. Trimming took off 7 bases at V and 0 bases at J, with 9 bases between the two ends. The V gene's germline CDR1 is MNHEY and CDR2 SVGAGI. This CDR3 spans 13 amino acids. CDR3 DNA: TGTGCCAGCACCAAGACGCTGAACACTGAAGCTTTCTTT. This codes for CASTKTLNTEAFF.

At least ten counts were recorded for this clonotype. J is TRBJ2-5 and V is TRBV24-1; 15 bases align to TRBD2. The CDR3 has 19 residues. Germline CDR1 is KGHDR and CDR2 is SFDVKD. V dropped 2 bases and J dropped 1; count of bases not matched to a gene: 7. The CDR3 bases are TGTGCCACCAGTGATTCCGGACTAGCGGGAGGGCCTCGCCAAGAGACCCAGTACTTC. This codes for CATSDSGLAGGPRQETQYF.

There are many counts of this clonotype. The chain carries TRBV7-6 and TRBJ2-2, with D possibly being TRBD1 or TRBD2 (5 bases each). Germline assignment: CDR1 SGHVS and CDR2 FNYEAQ. The CDR3 runs 16 residues. V lost 5 bases and J lost 9, with 22 bases in between. The CDR3 loop reads CASSKPGPLSGRELFF. As DNA, the CDR3 is TGTGCCAGCAGCAAGCCGGGACCCCTGAGTGGTCGGGAGCTGTTTTTT.

This clonotype was observed at least ten times. V gene TRBV29-1 combines with J gene TRBJ2-1, with D possibly matching TRBD2 (5 bases). The CDR3 length is 14 residues. Germline V gene data show CDR1 as SQVTM and CDR2 as ANQGSEA. The ends were cut back, 6 bases at V and 0 bases at J, with 12 bases in the middle. This CDR3 is CSVVAPSSYNEQFF. In nucleotides, the CDR3 is TGCAGCGTGGTAGCGCCGAGCTCCTACAATGAGCAGTTCTTC.

There are a few counts of this clonotype. This chain connects TRBV3-1 to TRBJ2-6; no clear D. Per the germline V gene, CDR1 is LGHDT and CDR2 is YNNKEL (reference sequence). With 2 bases removed from V and 4 bases from J, the gap between germline ends came to 12 bases. This CDR3 contains 16 residues. The CDR3 coding sequence is TGTGCCAGCAGCCAAATCCTAAGGTCGGGGGCCAACGTCCTGACTTTC. It yields the protein CASSQILRSGANVLTF.

This clonotype was detected ten times or more. The gene calls are TRBV6-5 and TRBJ2-5; 8 bases are shared with TRBD1. This CDR3 spans 18 amino acids. The J segment lost 5 bases and the V segment lost 0 bases, leaving 14 bases of the junction unmatched. Germline CDR1 reads MNHEY; CDR2 reads SVGAGI. The CDR3 sequence: CASSYSIQGASIGETQYF. CDR3 DNA sequence: TGTGCCAGCAGTTACTCCATTCAGGGGGCCTCGATTGGGGAGACCCAGTACTTC.

V usage is TRBV29-1 and J usage is TRBJ2-7, with D unclear. The CDR3 has 19 residues. V lost 4 bases to trimming and J lost 6 bases, with 34 bases between them. Germline V lookup: CDR1 SQVTM, CDR2 ANQGSEA. The CDR3 DNA reads TGCAGCGTTGGCACCGGGCCCAGATTTGGGCGCCCCCCCGGCCTCGAGCAGTACTTC. This codes for CSVGTGPRFGRPPGLEQYF.

This clonotype occurred a few times. The chain joins TRBV20-1 to TRBJ1-5, with D unresolved. The germline V gene encodes CDR1 DFQATT and CDR2 SNEGSKA (reference sequence). The length of the CDR3 is 12 residues. Trimming left V 6 bases short and J 6 bases short, with 12 bases between. CDR3 in amino acids: CSAMDGTQPQHF. CDR3 sequence (DNA): TGCAGTGCCATGGACGGTACTCAGCCCCAGCATTTT.

This clonotype was seen repeatedly, ten times or more. The rearrangement joins TRBV29-1 to TRBJ2-3, with 10 bases that match TRBD2. CDR1 is SQVTM, CDR2 ANQGSEA, per germline. This CDR3 has 15 amino acids. Trimming at V came to 3 bases and at J to 6 bases, leaving 9 bases not matched to a gene. CDR3 loop: CSVDGLAAFPDTQYF. The CDR3 DNA follows: TGCAGCGTTGATGGACTAGCGGCCTTCCCTGATACGCAGTATTTT.

Many counts were recorded for this clonotype. Here the CDR3 reads CASSPLLGGTDTQYF. As DNA, the CDR3 is TGTGCCAGCAGTCCTTTGCTGGGGGGAACAGATACGCAGTATTTT. V usage is TRBV28 and J usage is TRBJ2-3, with TRBD2 as a possible D gene (6 bases). V was cut by 5 bases and J by 3 bases, with 15 bases left in between. CDR3 size: 15 residues. Germline loops: CDR1 MDHEN, CDR2 SYDVKM.

This clonotype appeared a single time. V gene TRBV5-4 combines with J gene TRBJ2-7; tentatively, D is TRBD1 or TRBD2 (6 bases each). Deletions cut 4 bases from V and 9 bases from J, with 20 bases between. The germline V gene encodes CDR1 SGHNT and CDR2 YYREEE (reference sequence). The CDR3 covers 14 residues. DNA of the CDR3: TGTGCCAGCAGCCCAGGGGAAAGGACTACGAGGCAGTACTTC. Its protein is CASSPGERTTRQYF. The whole variable domain, remainder taken from reference TRBV5-4 and TRBJ2-7, is ETGVTQSPTHLIKTRGQQVTLRCSSQSGHNTVSWYQQALGQGPQFIFQYYREEENGRGNFPPRFSGLQFPNYSSELNVNALELDDSALYLCASSPGERTTRQYFGPGTRLTVT.

The J gene is TRBJ2-2, the V gene TRBV25-1; D may be TRBD1 or TRBD2 (5 bases each). The CDR3 extends over 16 amino acids. V shed 9 bases and J shed 0 bases, with 17 bases lying between them. CDR1 is MGHDK, CDR2 SYGVNS, per germline. CDR3 DNA sequence: TGTGCCAGTTCTATTTCCGGGACGGCGAACACCGGGGAGCTGTTTTTT. It encodes CASSISGTANTGELFF.

Ten or more counts support this clonotype. This sequence joins TRBV20-1 and TRBJ2-7; D is undetermined. Germline CDR1 and CDR2: DFQATT and SNEGSKA (reference sequence). The CDR3 loop spans 12 amino acids. The V end was cut by 5 bases, the J end by 3 bases, with 11 bases between. CDR3: CSAPHDRYEQYF. The DNA for the CDR3 is TGCAGTGCTCCCCATGACCGCTACGAGCAGTACTTC.

This clonotype was seen many times. This rearrangement joins TRBV27 to TRBJ1-5; D gene ambiguous. V was clipped by 3 bases and J by 5 bases, with 8 bases between them. In germline, CDR1 is MNHEY, CDR2 SMNVEV (reference sequence). CDR3 length: 13 residues. This CDR3 reads CASSLGGHQPQHF. The DNA for the CDR3 is TGTGCCAGCAGTTTGGGCGGTCATCAGCCCCAGCATTTT.

This clonotype was seen ten or more times. The chain has TRBV2 and TRBJ2-7; 7 positions agree with TRBD2. The CDR3 has 15 amino acids. The ends lost 6 bases at V and 0 bases at J; junction bases unmatched: 8. CDR1 is SNHLY and CDR2 is FYNNEI in the germline V gene. The chain's CDR3 is CASRPPAGSSYEQYF. The CDR3 DNA reads TGTGCCAGCAGGCCCCCAGCGGGGAGCTCCTACGAGCAGTACTTC.

This clonotype was recorded many times. The chain carries TRBV12-3 or TRBV12-4 and TRBJ2-1, with D perhaps being TRBD1 or TRBD2 (5 bases each). The CDR3 runs 13 residues. The V gene lost 3 bases and the J gene lost 8 bases, with 11 bases spanning the gap. The CDR3 sequence: CASSLGRDDEQFF. CDR3 bases: TGTGCCAGCAGTTTGGGAAGGGACGATGAGCAGTTCTTC.

The V gene is TRBV7-2, the J gene TRBJ2-7; 9 nucleotides match TRBD2. CDR1 SGHTA and CDR2 FQGNSA come from the germline V gene. The CDR3 totals 15 residues. After removal of 5 bases from V and 5 bases from J, the junction contained 10 bases not matched to a gene. The CDR3 DNA reads as TGTGCCAGCAGCCACCCGCTAGCGGGATTTGACGAGCAGTACTTC. Protein sequence: CASSHPLAGFDEQYF.

This chain joins TRBV9 and TRBJ2-7; a weak D match, TRBD2 (5 bases). The CDR3 spans 14 residues. Germline values: CDR1 SGDLS, CDR2 YYNGEE. Trimming took off 2 bases at V and 5 bases at J, with 14 bases between the two ends. The DNA for the CDR3 is TGTGCCAGCAGCGTCGGAGGCCTCGGAAACGAGCAGTACTTC. Translated: CASSVGGLGNEQYF.

This clonotype was found many times. The V and J genes are TRBV27 and TRBJ2-1; no clear D gene. This CDR3 region has 14 residues. Germline V CDR1 and CDR2: MNHEY, SMNVEV (reference sequence). Trimming took 3 bases from V and 4 from J, leaving 10 bases between them. CDR3 loop: CASSLSGSYNEQFF. CDR3 sequence (DNA): TGTGCCAGCAGTTTGTCGGGTTCTTACAATGAGCAGTTCTTC.

This clonotype was detected many times. This chain links TRBV5-1 with TRBJ2-5; 8 bases map to TRBD1. Germline V gene data show CDR1 as SGHRS and CDR2 as YFSETQ. V dropped 4 bases and J dropped 4; count of bases not matched to a gene: 6. There are 14 residues in the CDR3. CDR3 sequence (DNA): TGCGCCAGCAGCGAAACAGGGGGAGGAGAGACCCAGTACTTC. Amino acid sequence: CASSETGGGETQYF.

Ten or more counts support this clonotype. This chain joins TRBV29-1 and TRBJ2-2; 7 bases fit TRBD1. Germline values: CDR1 SQVTM, CDR2 ANQGSEA. The CDR3 has 14 residues. J lost 1 base, V lost 4 bases, and 3 bases had no gene match. DNA of the CDR3: TGCAGCGTTGGAGGGACAGTGAACACCGGGGAGCTGTTTTTT. As protein: CSVGGTVNTGELFF.